The 16 T cell receptor beta chains reported below all come from one sample, sequenced in a study of blood T cell repertoires in COVID-19. Assay: immunoSEQ multiplex PCR; the TCRdb copy retains only in-frame clones and omits some. The table lists 150,000 to 200,000 clones, roughly 70% of them singletons. Sequencing used peripheral blood. All receptors come from a woman older than 75 with acute or convalescent COVID-19.

J is TRBJ2-5 and V is TRBV3-1 (or the pseudogene TRBV3-2); tentative D call: TRBD2 (5 bases). This CDR3 comprises 14 residues. CDR1 and CDR2 from the germline V gene are LGHDT and YNNKEL (reference sequence). V was cut by 3 bases and J by 2 bases, with 10 bases left in between. CDR3 nucleotide sequence: TGTGCCAGCAGCCAGCGACCGGGGCAAGAGACCCAGTACTTC. Residues: CASSQRPGQETQYF.

The chain has TRBV5-6 and TRBJ2-7; 7 bases align to TRBD1. CDR3 length: 14 residues. The V and J ends lost 3 bases and 2 bases, in that order; junction bases with no gene match: 5. CDR1 is SGHDT and CDR2 is YYEEEE in the germline V gene. The chain's CDR3 is CASSSTGDPYEQYF. The CDR3 DNA sequence: TGTGCCAGCAGCTCAACAGGGGACCCCTACGAGCAGTACTTC.

V is TRBV5-1 and J is TRBJ2-1; 13 bases match TRBD2. The CDR3 sequence is 16 residues long. Losses at the gene ends were 7 bases for V and 12 bases for J; bases not matched to a gene: 16. Germline V CDR1 and CDR2: SGHRS, YFSETQ. The CDR3 DNA reads as TGCGCCAGCCTCGAACCGGGACTAGCGGGACGAGGGGGGCAGTTCTTC. Protein sequence: CASLEPGLAGRGGQFF.

The chain carries TRBV29-1 and TRBJ2-1; 8 bases agree with TRBD2. V dropped 8 bases and J dropped 3; count of bases not matched to a gene: 6. CDR1 and CDR2 from the germline V gene are SQVTM and ANQGSEA. This CDR3 has 13 amino acids. This chain's CDR3 is CSHSGTSYNEQFF. The CDR3 coding sequence is TGCAGCCATTCCGGGACTAGCTACAATGAGCAGTTCTTC.

The table lists this clone with a count of one. The V gene is TRBV28, the J gene TRBJ1-1; unclear D gene. The CDR3 runs to 12 residues. Trimming shortened V by 10 bases and J by 3 bases, and 12 bases separated the two germline ends. Germline CDR1 MDHEN, CDR2 SYDVKM. CDR3 protein: CATRLQDTEAFF. The CDR3 DNA is TGTGCCACGCGTCTCCAGGACACTGAAGCTTTCTTT.

The chain is built from TRBV5-4 and TRBJ1-2; possible D gene TRBD1, 6 bases. V was clipped by 1 base and J by 8 bases, with 15 bases between them. The CDR3 sequence is 14 residues long. Germline lookup yields CDR1 SGHNT and CDR2 YYREEE (reference sequence). The CDR3: CASSLSQGKKGYTF. The DNA of the CDR3 is TGTGCCAGCAGCTTGTCACAGGGAAAGAAGGGCTACACCTTC.

The rearrangement links TRBV9 to TRBJ2-1; weak D call: TRBD2 (6 bases). CDR3 length: 14 residues. The V and J ends lost 4 bases and 4 bases respectively, with 12 bases between them. Germline V gene lookup returns CDR1 SGDLS and CDR2 YYNGEE. The CDR3 bases are TGTGCCAGCAGCTCAACGGGAGTGTACAATGAGCAGTTCTTC. Amino acids: CASSSTGVYNEQFF.

The chain links TRBV6-2 or TRBV6-3 to TRBJ2-3; 9 positions match TRBD2. With V trimmed by 2 bases and J by 8 bases, 5 bases remained unmatched. The CDR3 consists of 14 residues. Per the germline V gene, CDR1 is MNHEY and CDR2 is SVGEGT. CDR3 nucleotides: TGTGCCAGCAGTTACGCGGCTAGCGGGGTTACGCAGTATTTT. Translating it yields CASSYAASGVTQYF.

The chain joins TRBV6-1 to TRBJ1-2, with D perhaps matching TRBD1 (5 bases). The V end lost 0 bases, the J end lost 0 bases, and 8 bases lay between the germline ends. The CDR3 runs to 15 residues. The germline V gene has CDR1 MNHNS and CDR2 SASEGT. The CDR3 is CASSEAQGANYGYTF. The CDR3 DNA follows: TGTGCCAGCAGTGAAGCGCAGGGCGCTAACTATGGCTACACCTTC.

V usage is TRBV5-8 and J usage is TRBJ2-1; the D gene is possibly TRBD2 (6 bases). Trimming cost V 7 bases and J 0 bases, with 14 bases left between them. Germline CDR1 and CDR2: SGHTS and YDEGEE. The CDR3 extends over 15 amino acids. The chain's CDR3 is CASGRGLISYNEQFF. Written as DNA, the CDR3 is TGTGCCAGCGGCCGGGGACTTATCTCCTACAATGAGCAGTTCTTC.

This clone was recorded a few times. The V gene is TRBV11-2, the J gene TRBJ2-2, with TRBD1 as a possible D gene (6 bases). The CDR3 covers 15 residues. Germline CDR1 is SGHAT and CDR2 is FQNNGV. The V end was cut by 0 bases, the J end by 7 bases, with 12 bases between. Written as DNA, the CDR3 is TGTGCCAGCAGCTTAGATCGTGGGGGCATCGGGGAGCTGTTTTTT. Its translation: CASSLDRGGIGELFF.

This clone was seen only once. V and J are TRBV10-3 and TRBJ1-5, with a tentative D call TRBD1 (5 bases). Trimming stripped 0 bases from V and 4 bases from J, with 10 bases between. This CDR3 spans 15 amino acids. CDR1 is ENHRY and CDR2 is SYGVKD in the germline V gene. The chain's CDR3 is CAISESAGANQPQHF. The CDR3 DNA follows: TGTGCCATCAGTGAGTCGGCTGGGGCGAATCAGCCCCAGCATTTT.

This chain's CDR3 is CASSQGESHIQYF. The CDR3 bases are TGTGCCAGCAGCCAAGGGGAGTCGCACATTCAGTACTTC. The J gene is TRBJ2-4, the V gene TRBV3-1 (or the pseudogene TRBV3-2), with TRBD2 as a possible D gene (5 bases). Trimming left V 1 base short and J 8 bases short, with 9 bases between. Germline V lookup: CDR1 LGHDT, CDR2 YNNKEL (reference sequence). The CDR3 is made up of 13 amino acids.

This chain joins TRBV3-1 (or the pseudogene TRBV3-2) and TRBJ2-7, with TRBD1 matching over 8 bases. Germline-derived CDR1 and CDR2 are LGHDT and YNNKEL (reference sequence). Losses at the gene ends were 3 bases for V and 2 bases for J; bases not matched to a gene: 9. This CDR3 region has 16 residues. CDR3 DNA sequence: TGTGCCAGCAGCCAGACCTGGACAGGGAGGACCTACGAGCAGTACTTC. Its protein is CASSQTWTGRTYEQYF.

The rearrangement links TRBV7-6 to TRBJ1-1, with 9 bases fitting TRBD1. V trimming: 2 bases; J trimming: 5 bases; junction bases outside the gene matches: 9. Germline V CDR1 and CDR2: SGHVS, FNYEAQ. The CDR3 sequence is 16 residues long. In DNA, the CDR3 is TGTGCCAGCAGCTTATCCACGGGACAGGGAGGAACTGAAGCTTTCTTT. Protein: CASSLSTGQGGTEAFF.

This clone has only one observation. The genes are TRBV19 and TRBJ2-1, with 9 bases fitting TRBD2. The CDR3 runs 14 residues. The V and J ends lost 5 bases and 8 bases, in that order; junction bases with no gene match: 7. Germline V gene lookup returns CDR1 LNHDA and CDR2 SQIVND (reference sequence). Here the CDR3 DNA reads TGTGCCAGTAGTCTTAGCGGGAGCACAGATGAGCAGTTCTTC. It translates to CASSLSGSTDEQFF.